The rows below give T cell receptor beta chains drawn from one sample of a study of neurological immune-mediated disorders. Using its own MiXCR run on the 5' RACE reads, TCRdb lists one record per CDR3 protein. The profile shows roughly 100,000 distinct CDR3 sequences, 3% to 4.5% of them singletons. The material sequenced was PBMCs. The receptors derive from a woman between 18 and 29 years old with multiple sclerosis. Both conserved end residues are part of each CDR3. D genes are given only for firm matches. Part of the rows lack a size; the others show once, few, many or a class for expanded clones.

many	TRBD2	TRBV7-2	TRBJ2-2	TGTGCCAGCAGCCCATGGGCTAGCGGGGGGACGAACACCGGGGAGCTGTTTTTT	CASSPWASGGTNTGELFF
few	.	TRBV5-8	TRBJ1-1	TGTGCCAGCAGCCTGGGGAGTGGGAGGTCAGCTTTCTTT	CASSLGSGRSAFF
many	.	TRBV20-1	TRBJ1-1	TGCAGTGCCCGGTCGGGGGTTATGAACACTGAAGCTTTCTTT	CSARSGVMNTEAFF
many	.	TRBV6-5	TRBJ2-5	TGTGCCAGCAGCCGCGACGAGACCCAGTACTTC	CASSRDETQYF
few	TRBD1	TRBV7-6	TRBJ2-1	TGTGCCAGCAGCCCATGGGACAGGAGAGTGGATGAGCAGTTCTTC	CASSPWDRRVDEQFF
many	.	TRBV10-1	TRBJ1-1	TGCGCCAGCTCGAGAAGTGGGAACACTGAAGCTTTCTTT	CASSRSGNTEAFF
many	.	TRBV5-6	TRBJ2-2	TGTGCCAGCAGCCGTCCGGGCCGTTCGACCGGGGAGCTGTTTTTT	CASSRPGRSTGELFF
many	.	TRBV25-1	TRBJ2-7	TGTGCCAGCAGTGACAGGAACCTCTACGAGCAGTACTTC	CASSDRNLYEQYF
many	.	TRBV7-2	TRBJ1-5	TGTGCCAGCAGCTTCCAGGGAGGAAATCAGCCCCAGCATTTT	CASSFQGGNQPQHF
many	.	TRBV9	TRBJ2-1	TGTGCCAGCAGCGTAGTTGTCAGTGAGCAGTTCTTC	CASSVVVSEQFF
many	TRBD2	TRBV3-1	TRBJ2-7	TGTGCCAGCAGCCAAGATTTTAGCGGGAGCTACGAGCAGTACTTC	CASSQDFSGSYEQYF
many	.	TRBV11-2	TRBJ2-1	TGTGCCAGCAGCCACGCCCGGGACTCCGAGCAGTTCTTC	CASSHARDSEQFF
.	TRBD1	TRBV20-1	TRBJ1-4	TGCAGTGCTTCCGGGACAGCTAATGAAAAACTGTTTTTT	CSASGTANEKLFF
many	.	TRBV5-1	TRBJ2-7	TGCGCCAGCAGCGGAACCTACGAGCAGTACTTC	CASSGTYEQYF
many	.	TRBV27	TRBJ2-1	TGTGCCAGCAGTGTTAGACCCATGAGCTCCTACAATGAGCAGTTCTTC	CASSVRPMSSYNEQFF
many	TRBD1	TRBV20-1	TRBJ1-4	TGCAGTGCTGAAGACAGGGGAGGAGAAAAACTGTTTTTT	CSAEDRGGEKLFF
many	.	TRBV6-2/TRBV6-3	TRBJ1-5	TGTGCCAGCAGTTACCCAGGGACTGAGCGGCATTTT	CASSYPGTERHF
many	.	TRBV6-6	TRBJ1-2	TGTGCCAGCAGTTACTCGCGCGGCTACACCTTC	CASSYSRGYTF
many	TRBD2	TRBV6-5	TRBJ2-4	TGTGCCAGCAGCCCCCTGACTAGCGGTCTAGCCAAAAACATTCAGTACTTC	CASSPLTSGLAKNIQYF
many	TRBD2	TRBV20-1	TRBJ2-1	TGCAGTGCTAGGGGACTAGCGGGGGGGCTCGGTGAGCAGTTCTTC	CSARGLAGGLGEQFF
many	TRBD1	TRBV25-1	TRBJ1-4	TGTGCCAGCAGTGAAGAGGGGGCTGGTTATGAAAAACTGTTTTTT	CASSEEGAGYEKLFF
many	.	TRBV15	TRBJ2-7	TGTGCCACCAGCAATCAGTACGAGCAGTACTTC	CATSNQYEQYF
many	TRBD1	TRBV27	TRBJ1-4	TGTGCCAGCAGGCCGCTCAGGGACAGTAATGAAAAACTGTTTTTT	CASRPLRDSNEKLFF
many	.	TRBV7-8	TRBJ2-7	TGTGCCAGCAGCTTAGAGGTTGGCAGGGCCTACGAGCAGTACTTC	CASSLEVGRAYEQYF
once	.	TRBV4-1	TRBJ1-6	TGCGCCAGCAGCCAAGGCCGGGGACACAATTCAACCCTCAACTTT	CASSQGRGHNSTLNF
many	.	TRBV20-1	TRBJ1-1	TGCAGTGCTAGAGGAGGGGTGGGAAACACTGAAGCTTTCTTT	CSARGGVGNTEAFF
few	TRBD1	TRBV6-5	TRBJ2-7	TGTGCCAGCAGTTACTCTTTCACCGGGACAGGGAAAAGTTCCTACGAGCAGTACTTC	CASSYSFTGTGKSSYEQYF
many	TRBD1	TRBV12-3/TRBV12-4	TRBJ1-5	TGTGCCAGCAGTCTCGGACAGGGTAATTATCAGCCCCAGCATTTT	CASSLGQGNYQPQHF
many	.	TRBV20-1	TRBJ1-2	TGCAGTGCGAAACAGGGTGGGGTTAGTGGCTACACCTTC	CSAKQGGVSGYTF
many	.	TRBV29-1	TRBJ2-5	TGCAGCTCTCGGAGGAACCAAGAGACCCAGTACTTC	CSSRRNQETQYF
many	.	TRBV5-1	TRBJ2-3	TGCGCCAGCAGCTTGATGGGACTCATCACAGATACGCAGTATTTT	CASSLMGLITDTQYF
many	TRBD2	TRBV20-1	TRBJ2-7	TGCAGTGCTAGGACTAGCGCGGGGGCTTGGGAGCAGTACTTC	CSARTSAGAWEQYF
many	.	TRBV6-2/TRBV6-3	TRBJ2-4	TGTGCCAGCAGTCCAAAGGACATTCAGTACTTC	CASSPKDIQYF
many	TRBD2	TRBV7-6	TRBJ2-3	TGTGCCAGCAGCCTAGGACTAGCTAGGTCTGATACGCAGTATTTT	CASSLGLARSDTQYF
many	.	TRBV7-7	TRBJ2-5	TGTGCTAGCTCCTTCCGGCAGGGAGAGACCCAGTACTTC	CASSFRQGETQYF
many	.	TRBV5-1	TRBJ2-3	TGCGCCAGCAGCCCGTCGGGGGGCGCCGGGCCTAGCACAGATACGCAGTATTTT	CASSPSGGAGPSTDTQYF
many	.	TRBV15	TRBJ1-6	TGTGCCACCAGCAGAGATGCGGGACCCCATTTTAATTCACCCCTCCACTTT	CATSRDAGPHFNSPLHF
many	.	TRBV20-1	TRBJ1-1	TGCAGTGCTAGACCTTACAACACTGAAGCTTTCTTT	CSARPYNTEAFF
many	.	TRBV27	TRBJ2-2	TGTGCCAGCAGGACGCGATCACCGAACACCGGGGAGCTGTTTTTT	CASRTRSPNTGELFF
many	.	TRBV12-3/TRBV12-4	TRBJ1-1	TGTGCCAGCAGTTTAGAAGGACAGATGAACACTGAAGCTTTCTTT	CASSLEGQMNTEAFF
many	.	TRBV12-3/TRBV12-4	TRBJ2-7	TGTGCCAGCAGAGACGGGACCCTCGGGGCTTGGCAGTACTTC	CASRDGTLGAWQYF